These 17 T cell receptor beta chains came from one sample sequenced in a study of blood T cells in healthy people across ages. It was with a sample-barcoded 5' primer and a J-beta primer mix that a second PCR of roughly 7 to 12 cycles was run. TCRdb independently ran MiXCR on the 5' RACE reads; one entry per CDR3 protein. The sample has roughly 700,000 distinct CDR3 sequences, around a quarter seen once; the top ten hold 9.4%. Another study also made use of these data, one on T cells of mothers and their children.

Sample: blood. These receptors all stem from a boy younger than 18 in good health.

This chain links TRBV11-3 with TRBJ2-2; 7 bases are a match to TRBD2. Germline lookup yields CDR1 SGHNT and CDR2 YENEEA. CDR3 length: 16 residues. Losses at the gene ends were 4 bases for V and 6 bases for J; bases not matched to a gene: 11. For the CDR3, the DNA is TGTGCCAGCAGCTCCCGGTCAGATCGGGGGGCCGGGGAGCTGTTTTTT. Translating it yields CASSSRSDRGAGELFF.

The V call is TRBV2, the J call TRBJ2-1, with TRBD2 matching 10 bases. V shed 6 bases, J shed 4 bases, and the junction held 6 bases outside the gene matches. Germline CDR1 SNHLY, CDR2 FYNNEI. The CDR3 has 15 residues. CDR3 in amino acids: CASRSGLARYNEQFF. The CDR3 region has the DNA TGTGCCAGCAGGTCGGGACTAGCGCGATACAATGAGCAGTTCTTC. Filled out from reference TRBV2 and TRBJ2-1, the complete variable domain reads EPEVTQTPSHQVTQMGQEVILRCVPISNHLYFYWYRQILGQKVEFLVSFYNNEISEKSEIFDDQFSVERPDGSNFTLKIRSTKLEDSAMYFCASRSGLARYNEQFFGPGTRLTVL.

The CDR3 spells CASSQPPGRAGANNEQFF. Here the CDR3 DNA reads TGTGCCAGCAGCCAACCCCCTGGTAGAGCGGGAGCGAACAATGAGCAGTTCTTC. This chain uses TRBV3-1 with TRBJ2-1, with 8 bases fitting TRBD2. Germline lookup yields CDR1 LGHDT and CDR2 YNNKEL (reference sequence). The trim removed 2 bases at V and 5 bases at J, leaving 14 bases unmatched. This CDR3 spans 18 amino acids.

This clonotype was counted a few times. The chain uses TRBV7-2 and TRBJ2-5, with 9 bases fitting TRBD1. The CDR3 is made up of 17 amino acids. CDR1 is SGHTA, CDR2 FQGNSA, per germline. Unmatched junction bases numbered 10, after V lost 1 base and J lost 4 bases. This chain's CDR3 is CASSLVSTGGAGETQYF. As DNA, the CDR3 is TGTGCCAGCAGCTTAGTGAGTACAGGGGGCGCTGGAGAGACCCAGTACTTC.

This sequence joins TRBV6-6 and TRBJ1-1, with D possibly being TRBD1 (5 bases). CDR1 MNHNY and CDR2 SVGAGI come from the germline V gene (reference sequence). The CDR3 extends over 13 amino acids. V lost 5 bases and J 4 bases, leaving 11 bases between the germline ends. Here the CDR3 DNA reads TGTGCCAGCAGTCCGGGGGGGTTCACTGAAGCTTTCTTT. Protein sequence: CASSPGGFTEAFF.

The V call is TRBV20-1, the J call TRBJ2-5; 8 bases are a match to TRBD2. The CDR3 covers 18 residues. Per the germline V gene, CDR1 is DFQATT and CDR2 is SNEGSKA (reference sequence). V shed 6 bases, J shed 0 bases, and the junction held 18 bases outside the gene matches. The CDR3 spells CSAGGGLRPTRDQETQYF. CDR3 DNA sequence: TGCAGTGCCGGGGGGGGCCTAAGGCCCACTAGGGACCAAGAGACCCAGTACTTC.

For this clonotype: A read error may explain this, as a much larger clone is one base away. The chain carries TRBV28 and TRBJ1-4; no clear D. The CDR3 is 12 residues long. Germline V gene lookup returns CDR1 MDHEN and CDR2 SYDVKM. V lost 6 bases, J lost 0 bases, and 2 bases lay in between. The CDR3 DNA sequence: TGTGCCAGCAGAGCAACTAATGAAAAACTGTTTTTT. Residues: CASRATNEKLFF.

The chain recombines TRBV25-1 with TRBJ2-7; D is possibly TRBD1 (7 bases). This CDR3 spans 14 amino acids. Germline CDR1 is MGHDK and CDR2 is SYGVNS. The V end lost 5 bases, the J end lost 2 bases, and 13 bases lay between the germline ends. CDR3 amino acids: CASSIQGRPYEQYF. As DNA, the CDR3 is TGTGCCAGCAGTATACAGGGGAGGCCCTACGAGCAGTACTTC.

In its sample, this clonotype was seen many times. V usage is TRBV7-3 and J usage is TRBJ2-3, with D perhaps TRBD2 (6 bases). Deletions cut 1 base from V and 1 base from J, with 6 bases between. This CDR3 has 14 amino acids. Germline V gene lookup returns CDR1 SGHTA and CDR2 FQGTGA. The CDR3 DNA sequence: TGTGCCAGCAGCTTAAGGGGGGGCACAGATACGCAGTATTTT. It yields the protein CASSLRGGTDTQYF.

The V gene is TRBV10-2, the J gene TRBJ1-5; D ambiguous. Trimming left V 7 bases short and J 4 bases short, with 11 bases between. The CDR3 has 13 amino acids. The germline V gene has CDR1 WSHSY and CDR2 SAAADI. CDR3 protein: CASTISANQPQHF. The DNA of the CDR3 is TGCGCCAGCACGATCTCCGCGAATCAGCCCCAGCATTTT.

The genes are TRBV4-3 and TRBJ2-3; 9 nucleotides line up with TRBD1. The germline gives CDR1 LGHNA, CDR2 YSLEER. CDR3 size: 16 residues. Trimming removed 4 bases from V and 6 bases from J; junction bases left unmatched: 11. The CDR3 sequence: CASSLATGGGADTQYF. The DNA for the CDR3 is TGCGCCAGCAGCCTAGCTACAGGGGGCGGGGCGGATACGCAGTATTTT.

This clonotype has only a few counts. The chain uses TRBV6-2 or TRBV6-3 and TRBJ1-1; unclear D gene. The germline V gene encodes CDR1 MNHEY and CDR2 SVGEGT. Trimming removed 2 bases at V and 4 bases at J, with 14 bases between. This CDR3 contains 15 residues. CDR3 sequence (DNA): TGTGCCAGCAGTTACCGGGCGGGTTTTGTCACTGAAGCTTTCTTT. Translation gives CASSYRAGFVTEAFF.

The chain combines TRBV11-2 with TRBJ2-3; 12 bases are a match to TRBD2. This CDR3 spans 15 amino acids. Germline trimming cut 2 bases from V and 9 bases from J; bases unmatched to any gene: 6. Germline CDR1 reads SGHAT; CDR2 reads FQNNGV. The CDR3 here is CASSLTLAGGDTQYF. In DNA form, the CDR3 reads TGTGCCAGCAGCTTAACTCTAGCGGGAGGGGACACGCAGTATTTT.

This chain joins TRBV7-8 and TRBJ2-1, with D maybe TRBD2 (6 bases). Germline V gives CDR1 SGHVS, CDR2 FQNEAQ. The CDR3 length is 15 residues. Trimming took 5 bases from V and 2 from J, leaving 13 bases between them. This CDR3 is CASSQLSGPYNEQFF. The CDR3 DNA reads TGTGCCAGCAGCCAGCTTAGCGGTCCCTACAATGAGCAGTTCTTC.

In this sample, this clonotype turned up a few times. The chain carries TRBV6-5 and TRBJ2-1, with D possibly being TRBD1 or TRBD2 (5 bases each). CDR1 and CDR2 (germline): MNHEY, SVGAGI. Trimming cost V 7 bases and J 0 bases, with 10 bases left between them. There are 14 residues in the CDR3. The CDR3 sequence: CASNPGSSYNEQFF. CDR3 nucleotide sequence: TGTGCCAGCAATCCAGGGAGCTCCTACAATGAGCAGTTCTTC.

As regards this clonotype: One end of the junction fails to match germline, which may point to a read error. DNA for the CDR3: TGTGCCAGCAGCTTTTCTCGGGTGAACACTGGAGCTTTCTTT. Residues: CASSFSRVNTGAFF. The chain links TRBV5-6 to TRBJ1-1; D gene unclear. CDR1 SGHDT and CDR2 YYEEEE come from the germline V gene. This CDR3 contains 14 residues. The full variable domain, in which reference TRBV5-6 and TRBJ1-1 provide the parts outside the CDR3, is DAGVTQSPTHLIKTRGQQVTLRCSPKSGHDTVSWYQQALGQGPQFIFQYYEEEERQRGNFPDRFSGHQFPNYSSELNVNALLLGDSALYLCASSFSRVNTGAFFGQGTRLTVV.

This clonotype occurred a few times. V and J are TRBV12-5 and TRBJ2-5; TRBD2 aligns across 8 bases. The germline CDR1 and CDR2 sequences are LGHNT and FRNRAP. The ends lost 5 bases at V and 3 bases at J; junction bases unmatched: 2. The CDR3 length is 13 residues. The CDR3 sequence: CASGGRGEETQYF. The DNA for the CDR3 is TGTGCTAGTGGTGGGCGGGGGGAAGAGACCCAGTACTTC.